What follows is one T cell receptor beta chain and its context. The sample belongs to a study of blood T cell repertoires in COVID-19. CDR1 is MNHEY and CDR2 is SMNVEV in the germline V gene (reference sequence). V gave up 4 bases and J gave up 3 bases, with 13 bases separating them. The CDR3 consists of 14 residues. The table came from immunoSEQ multiplex PCR; TCRdb's copy has only in-frame clones and leaves some out. The data show about 240,000 clones, more than 85% seen once. The source of this sequence is a woman aged 45-65 years with COVID-19, enrolled during active disease. The rearrangement joins TRBV27 to TRBJ2-7, with TRBD2 as a possible D gene (5 bases). The source material was peripheral blood. The chain's CDR3 is CASSSPNSVYEQYF. The CDR3 region has the DNA TGTGCCAGCAGTTCTCCAAATAGCGTCTACGAGCAGTACTTC.